One and the same sample provided the 26 T cell receptor beta chains below, sequenced in a study of beta chain features in type 1 diabetes. Reverse transcription of all isolated RNA meant that expressed TCRB transcripts were sequenced. Using immunoSEQ multiplex PCR, the repertoire was profiled, and TCRdb retains in-frame clones only, with some absent. The sample contains over 150,000 clones, about 8.1% of which appear only once. The sample was central memory CD4+ T cells from blood. Receptors originate from a man younger than 30 in good health.

The rearrangement uses TRBV18 and TRBJ2-3; a possible D gene is TRBD2 (6 bases). The CDR3 contains 17 residues. Germline-derived CDR1 and CDR2 are KGHSH and LQKENI. Trimming cost V 2 bases and J 9 bases, with 24 bases left between them. The CDR3 DNA sequence: TGTGCCAGCTCACCATACTTAGCCAGACAAACGGGAGAAACGCAGTATTTT. Amino acid sequence: CASSPYLARQTGETQYF.

There are a few counts of this clone. The chain recombines TRBV6-5 with TRBJ2-7; 7 nucleotides line up with TRBD1. This CDR3 spans 13 amino acids. Germline V gene sequence: CDR1 MNHEY, CDR2 SVGAGI. Unmatched junction bases numbered 1, after V lost 4 bases and J lost 1 base. DNA for the CDR3: TGTGCCAGCAGTTCGGGACAGTCCTACGAGCAGTACTTC. Its translation is CASSSGQSYEQYF.

The chain couples TRBV4-2 to TRBJ2-5, with TRBD1 as a possible D gene (6 bases). The better agreement between TRBJ2-7 and the DNA end casts doubt on the J call. The CDR3 is made up of 13 amino acids. Germline lookup yields CDR1 LGHNA and CDR2 YNFKEQ. CDR3 in amino acids: CASSQDRGYEQYF. The CDR3 nucleotides read TGTGCCAGCAGCCAAGACAGGGGCTACGAGCAGTACTTC.

There are a few counts of this clone. The J gene is TRBJ1-2, the V gene TRBV18, with 9 bases lining up with TRBD1. Germline-derived CDR1 and CDR2 are KGHSH and LQKENI. This CDR3 comprises 14 residues. The trim removed 5 bases at V and 3 bases at J, leaving 4 bases unmatched. The CDR3 reads CASSTRDRDYGYTF. The CDR3 DNA follows: TGTGCCAGCTCAACCCGGGACAGGGACTATGGCTACACCTTC.

The chain has TRBV7-3 and TRBJ2-1, with unresolved D. In germline, CDR1 is SGHTA, CDR2 FQGTGA. The CDR3 extends over 15 amino acids. The V end was cut by 2 bases, the J end by 5 bases, with 13 bases between. Here the CDR3 reads CASSLGNQRNNEQFF. CDR3 DNA: TGTGCCAGCAGCTTAGGCAACCAGCGAAACAATGAGCAGTTCTTC. The whole variable domain, filled in from reference TRBV7-3 and TRBJ2-1, reads GAGVSQTPSNKVTEKGKYVELRCDPISGHTALYWYRQSLGQGPEFLIYFQGTGAADDSGLPNDRFFAVRPEGSVSTLKIQRTERGDSAVYLCASSLGNQRNNEQFFGPGTRLTVL.

This clone was seen a few times. The CDR3 nucleotides are TGTGCCAGCAGCCAAACTATAAGCGGGGGGGGTGAGACCCAGTACTTC. This translates into CASSQTISGGGETQYF. This chain joins TRBV14 and TRBJ2-5; 10 nucleotides align to TRBD2. V gave up 2 bases and J gave up 5 bases; unmatched junction bases: 8. This CDR3 has 16 residues. Germline CDR1 is SGHDN and CDR2 is FVKESK.

This clone has a handful of counts. This rearrangement joins TRBV11-2 to TRBJ1-1; D is perhaps TRBD1 (6 bases). Germline V CDR1 and CDR2: SGHAT, FQNNGV. V was trimmed by 5 bases and J by 7 bases, leaving 20 bases between them. The CDR3 covers 15 residues. In DNA, the CDR3 is TGTGCCAGCAGCCGATTGACAGGCCAGGCGTTTGAAGCTTTCTTT. Encoded protein: CASSRLTGQAFEAFF.

This clone was seen a few times. This same CDR3 is encoded by further DNA sequences in the sample. The chain couples TRBV4-2 to TRBJ1-1; D ambiguous. Germline lookup yields CDR1 LGHNA and CDR2 YNFKEQ. The CDR3 contains 14 residues. Between the trimmed V and J ends, which lost 0 bases and 1 base, there was a span of 6 bases. The CDR3 sequence: CASSQDSRNTEAFF. CDR3 coding DNA: TGTGCCAGCAGCCAAGATTCCAGGAACACTGAAGCTTTCTTT.

Judged by abundance, this clone is medium-sized. The chain recombines TRBV5-6 with TRBJ1-5; D unclear. The CDR3 loop spans 14 amino acids. V lost 1 base, J lost 3 bases, and 8 bases lay in between. CDR1 and CDR2 from the germline V gene are SGHDT and YYEEEE. DNA for the CDR3: TGTGCCAGCAGCTTGAACAGAATCAATCAGCCCCAGCATTTT. It is translated as CASSLNRINQPQHF.

This clone has more than one count but fewer than ten. The CDR3 spells CASSYPRGGSTEAFF. In DNA form, the CDR3 reads TGTGCCAGCAGTTACCCTAGGGGGGGGTCCACTGAAGCTTTCTTT. V gene TRBV6-5 combines with J gene TRBJ1-1; D is possibly TRBD1 (6 bases). Deletions cut 2 bases from V and 4 bases from J, with 14 bases between. The CDR3 runs 15 residues. CDR1 MNHEY and CDR2 SVGAGI come from the germline V gene.

This clone was seen a handful of times. The rearrangement joins TRBV5-6 to TRBJ1-2, with TRBD1 matching over 7 bases. With 4 bases clipped from V and 9 bases from J, the junction kept 9 bases outside the gene matches. Germline CDR1 is SGHDT and CDR2 is YYEEEE. CDR3 size: 13 residues. The CDR3 region is CASSRLLGQSYTF. CDR3 coding DNA: TGTGCCAGCAGCCGGCTTCTGGGACAGAGCTACACCTTC.

The chain uses TRBV4-3 and TRBJ1-2, with TRBD1 matching 10 bases. In germline, CDR1 is LGHNA, CDR2 YSLEER. The V and J ends lost 0 bases and 8 bases, in that order; junction bases with no gene match: 6. The CDR3 is 15 amino acids. The chain's CDR3 is CASSQDLGTGVGYTF. DNA for the CDR3: TGCGCCAGCAGCCAAGATTTAGGGACAGGGGTCGGCTACACCTTC.

The V call is TRBV5-6, the J call TRBJ2-6; D possibly corresponds to TRBD2 (6 bases). Germline lookup yields CDR1 SGHDT and CDR2 YYEEEE. V was cut by 2 bases and J by 3 bases, with 15 bases left in between. The CDR3 contains 17 residues. The CDR3 region is CASSFGVGAGGANVLTF. The CDR3 DNA follows: TGTGCCAGCAGCTTTGGGGTAGGAGCGGGTGGGGCCAACGTCCTGACTTTC.

This clone was recorded a few times. The chain links TRBV5-6 to TRBJ1-1; 7 bases line up with TRBD1. After removal of 4 bases from V and 5 bases from J, the junction contained 11 bases not matched to a gene. The CDR3 runs to 15 residues. Germline V CDR1 and CDR2: SGHDT, YYEEEE. CDR3 residues: CASSRPTGTRTEAFF. The DNA for the CDR3 is TGTGCCAGCAGCCGCCCGACAGGGACTCGGACTGAAGCTTTCTTT.

This clone has ten or more counts. The genes are TRBV29-1 and TRBJ1-1; D may be TRBD1 (5 bases). This CDR3 has 10 amino acids. Trimming removed 1 base at V and 8 bases at J, with 5 bases between. The V gene's germline CDR1 is SQVTM and CDR2 ANQGSEA. DNA for the CDR3: TGCAGCGTTGAAGGGACAGAAGCTTTCTTT. Residues: CSVEGTEAFF.

Written as DNA, the CDR3 is TGTGCCAGCAGCGCTTCCCGGGATCAGCCCCAGCATTTT. This gives the protein CASSASRDQPQHF. The chain is built from TRBV5-8 and TRBJ1-5; no firm D call. The CDR3 length is 13 residues. The V gene's germline CDR1 is SGHTS and CDR2 YDEGEE. Trimming pared 4 bases from V and 5 bases from J, leaving 10 bases between.

V usage is TRBV28 and J usage is TRBJ1-5; weak D call: TRBD1 (5 bases). Trimming removed 6 bases from V and 0 bases from J, with 18 bases in between. CDR3 size: 17 residues. Germline CDR1 MDHEN, CDR2 SYDVKM. CDR3 region: CASSPGGDLYSNQPQHF. The CDR3 coding sequence is TGTGCCAGCAGCCCCGGGGGGGATCTTTATAGCAATCAGCCCCAGCATTTT.

The CDR3 sequence: CASSSLRGKETQYF. In DNA form, the CDR3 reads TGTGCCAGCAGTTCCCTCCGGGGGAAGGAGACCCAGTACTTC. The V and J genes are TRBV28 and TRBJ2-5, with D perhaps TRBD2 (6 bases). CDR1 and CDR2 (germline): MDHEN, SYDVKM. The V end was cut by 4 bases, the J end by 5 bases, with 14 bases between. This CDR3 spans 14 amino acids.

V is TRBV7-2 and J is TRBJ1-1; 9 bases line up with TRBD1. J lost 0 bases, V lost 3 bases, and 11 bases had no gene match. CDR3 length: 18 amino acids. Per the germline V gene, CDR1 is SGHTA and CDR2 is FQGNSA. DNA of the CDR3: TGTGCCAGCAGCTTTTCCACCGGGACAGGGAGAGTGAACACTGAAGCTTTCTTT. Protein product: CASSFSTGTGRVNTEAFF. Using reference TRBV7-2 and TRBJ1-1 for the parts outside the CDR3, the full variable domain is GAGVSQSPSNKVTEKGKDVELRCDPISGHTALYWYRQSLGQGLEFLIYFQGNSAPDKSGLPSDRFSAERTGGSVSTLTIQRTQQEDSAVYLCASSFSTGTGRVNTEAFFGQGTRLTVV.

This clone was observed a few times. At one end the junction does not follow the germline gene, possibly because of a read error. The chain links TRBV4-3 to TRBJ2-1; 12 bases fit TRBD2. The CDR3 spans 16 residues. CDR1 and CDR2 from the germline V gene are LGHNA and YSLEER. The CDR3 here is CASSQDWGLAGGLTVF. The CDR3, as DNA: TGCGCCAGCAGCCAAGATTGGGGACTAGCGGGCGGGCTTACGGTCTTC.

This clone was seen more than once but under ten times. This chain uses TRBV10-3 with TRBJ2-5; D perhaps matches TRBD2 (5 bases). Germline CDR1 reads ENHRY; CDR2 reads SYGVKD. Trimming removed 3 bases from V and 5 bases from J, with 10 bases in between. CDR3 length: 13 amino acids. CDR3: CAISDRGQETQYF. As DNA, the CDR3 is TGTGCCATCAGTGATCGGGGTCAGGAGACCCAGTACTTC.

This chain uses TRBV5-5 with TRBJ1-5; D perhaps matches TRBD1 (5 bases). Germline V gene sequence: CDR1 SGHKS, CDR2 YYEKEE (reference sequence). V lost 0 bases and J 5 bases, leaving 9 bases between the germline ends. The CDR3 length is 14 residues. Here the CDR3 reads CASSLGTPYQPQHF. The CDR3 DNA sequence: TGTGCCAGCAGCTTGGGGACACCGTATCAGCCCCAGCATTTT.

The sample holds a few counts of this clone. The rearrangement links TRBV2 to TRBJ2-3; 9 bases match TRBD1. V gave up 4 bases and J gave up 8 bases; unmatched junction bases: 7. This CDR3 has 14 amino acids. Germline CDR1 SNHLY, CDR2 FYNNEI. The CDR3 loop reads CASSGTGVGSTQYF. The CDR3 bases are TGTGCCAGCAGTGGGACAGGGGTAGGCAGTACGCAGTATTTT.

This clone occurred many times. The rearrangement uses TRBV7-2 and TRBJ1-2; D unresolved. Germline assignment: CDR1 SGHTA and CDR2 FQGNSA. Trimming removed 5 bases at V and 7 bases at J, with 17 bases between. This CDR3 is built from 14 residues. Written as DNA, the CDR3 is TGTGCCAGCAGCCTCCGGAGGGCATCTGGTGGCTACACCTTC. It yields the protein CASSLRRASGGYTF. Based on the CDR3 plus reference TRBV7-2 and TRBJ1-2, the full variable domain is GAGVSQSPSNKVTEKGKDVELRCDPISGHTALYWYRQSLGQGLEFLIYFQGNSAPDKSGLPSDRFSAERTGGSVSTLTIQRTQQEDSAVYLCASSLRRASGGYTFGSGTRLTVV.

This clone occurred a few times. The chain links TRBV2 to TRBJ1-1, with TRBD1 matching over 7 bases. CDR1 is SNHLY, CDR2 FYNNEI, per germline. The trim removed 8 bases at V and 0 bases at J, leaving 6 bases unmatched. The CDR3 is made up of 14 amino acids. The CDR3 region has the DNA TGTGCCAGCCTGCGGACAGGAGTGAACACTGAAGCTTTCTTT. It encodes CASLRTGVNTEAFF.

This clone was seen many times. The V gene is TRBV18, the J gene TRBJ2-7; weak D call: TRBD2 (6 bases). V was trimmed by 2 bases and J by 2 bases, leaving 13 bases between them. Per the germline V gene, CDR1 is KGHSH and CDR2 is LQKENI. The CDR3 has 15 amino acids. The CDR3 sequence: CASSPGAGRTYEQYF. The CDR3 DNA is TGTGCCAGCTCACCAGGAGCAGGGAGGACCTACGAGCAGTACTTC.